This T cell receptor (beta chain) was recovered during a study of blood T cell repertoires in COVID-19. About the research overall: The origin of the acute and convalescent COVID-19 samples was the United States, Italy and Spain. The analysed material was cDNA or gDNA that came from T cells, B-cell-depleted T cells, or PBMCs.

In the original processing: Researchers report that nucleated cell counts were estimated from reference gene primer amplification. Sequencing was performed with immunoSEQ multiplex PCR; in TCRdb, only in-frame clones are kept and a portion is missing. V and J calls and clone size are copied from that table; D and trimming were computed from the DNA. The sample records about 220,000 clones, roughly 84% being singletons. Trimming removed 4 bases at V and 4 bases at J, with 17 bases between. The CDR3 totals 15 residues. Germline V CDR1 and CDR2: SGHRS, YFSETQ. The sequenced material came from peripheral blood. The source is a woman of 80 years or more with acute or convalescent COVID-19. The chain is built from TRBV5-1 and TRBJ1-2, with D tentatively TRBD1 (6 bases). The CDR3 is CASSPMGGLTYGYTF. The CDR3, as DNA: TGCGCCAGCAGCCCGATGGGGGGGCTAACCTATGGCTACACCTTC.